The 29 T cell receptor beta chains given below trace back to one sample, sequenced in a study of blood T cell repertoires in COVID-19. TCRdb's table, derived via immunoSEQ multiplex PCR, lists solely in-frame clones and lacks some. The sample shows under 200,000 clones, around four fifths of them seen only once. Source material: peripheral blood. These receptors were taken from a woman aged 80 or over with COVID-19, enrolled during active disease.

In its sample, this clone was seen once. The V and J genes are TRBV7-9 and TRBJ1-5, with 8 bases that match TRBD1. CDR3 size: 14 residues. CDR1 and CDR2 from the germline V gene are SEHNR and FQNEAQ (reference sequence). V shed 2 bases, J shed 8 bases, and the junction held 5 bases outside the gene matches. CDR3 sequence reads: CASSLMGQDEPQHF. The CDR3 DNA follows: TGTGCCAGCAGCTTAATGGGACAGGATGAGCCCCAGCATTTT.

This rearrangement joins TRBV18 to TRBJ2-4, with a tentative D call TRBD1 (6 bases). V was clipped by 0 bases and J by 0 bases, with 9 bases between them. The CDR3 spans 16 residues. CDR1 is KGHSH and CDR2 is LQKENI in the germline V gene. The CDR3 sequence: CASSPPGHLAKNIQYF. In DNA form, the CDR3 reads TGTGCCAGCTCACCACCGGGACACCTAGCCAAAAACATTCAGTACTTC.

The chain joins TRBV5-1 to TRBJ2-5; no reliable D call. V was pared by 0 bases and J by 7 bases, with 13 bases between. Germline lookup yields CDR1 SGHRS and CDR2 YFSETQ. This CDR3 spans 14 amino acids. The CDR3: CASSLALTVGTQYF. The CDR3 DNA sequence: TGCGCCAGCAGCTTGGCCCTTACAGTTGGGACCCAGTACTTC.

This rearrangement joins TRBV18 to TRBJ2-2; 8 nucleotides match TRBD2. V was clipped by 1 base and J by 1 base; unmatched bases: 2. CDR3 length: 16 amino acids. The V gene's germline CDR1 is KGHSH and CDR2 LQKENI. The CDR3 nucleotides are TGTGCCAGCTCACCACTCACTAGCGGGAACACCGGGGAGCTGTTTTTT. Its protein is CASSPLTSGNTGELFF.

J is TRBJ1-6 and V is TRBV7-9; D gene uncertain. The V end lost 5 bases, the J end lost 13 bases, and 15 bases lay between the germline ends. Germline V CDR1 and CDR2: SEHNR, FQNEAQ (reference sequence). There are 13 residues in the CDR3. The DNA of the CDR3 is TGTGCCAGCAGCGAGGAGGGAGTGGTGCCCCTCCACTTT. Encoded protein: CASSEEGVVPLHF. Together with reference TRBV7-9 and TRBJ1-6, the CDR3 gives the full variable domain: DTGVSQNPRHKITKRGQNVTFRCDPISEHNRLYWYRQTLGQGPEFLTYFQNEAQLEKSRLLSDRFSAERPKGSFSTLEIQRTEQGDSAMYLCASSEEGVVPLHFGNGTRLTVT.

This clone was detected many times. This chain connects TRBV6-6 to TRBJ2-7, with D perhaps TRBD1 (5 bases). V lost 5 bases and J lost 0, with 14 bases in between. CDR1 is MNHNY and CDR2 is SVGAGI in the germline V gene (reference sequence). This CDR3 has 15 amino acids. CDR3 amino acids: CASSPRTLSSYEQYF. The CDR3 DNA reads TGTGCCAGCAGTCCCCGGACATTGAGCTCCTACGAGCAGTACTTC.

The genes are TRBV19 and TRBJ2-3; D is perhaps TRBD2 (6 bases). Between the trimmed V and J ends, which lost 4 bases and 8 bases, there was a span of 16 bases. Germline CDR1 and CDR2: LNHDA and SQIVND (reference sequence). This CDR3 comprises 14 residues. The CDR3 loop is CASSSSLGLSTQYF. CDR3 nucleotides: TGTGCCAGTAGTAGCTCCTTGGGACTCTCTACGCAGTATTTT. Using reference TRBV19 and TRBJ2-3 for the parts outside the CDR3, the full variable domain is DGGITQSPKYLFRKEGQNVTLSCEQNLNHDAMYWYRQDPGQGLRLIYYSQIVNDFQKGDIAEGYSVSREKKESFPLTVTSAQKNPTAFYLCASSSSLGLSTQYFGPGTRLTVL.

The V gene is TRBV19, the J gene TRBJ2-3, with TRBD1 as a possible D gene (5 bases). The germline V gene encodes CDR1 LNHDA and CDR2 SQIVND (reference sequence). The CDR3 has 11 residues. V lost 6 bases, J lost 7 bases, and 8 bases lay in between. CDR3 protein: CASSRDYTQYF. The CDR3 DNA is TGTGCCAGTAGCAGGGATTATACGCAGTATTTT.

J is TRBJ2-1 and V is TRBV15, with 10 bases aligning to TRBD2. This CDR3 spans 21 amino acids. The V gene end was trimmed by 3 bases and the J gene end by 0 bases; junction bases not matched to a gene: 17. Germline CDR1 reads LNHNV; CDR2 reads YYDKDF (reference sequence). CDR3 in amino acids: CATSRGGRTSGTKSSYNEQFF. As DNA, the CDR3 is TGTGCCACCAGCAGGGGAGGTAGAACTAGCGGGACTAAAAGCTCCTACAATGAGCAGTTCTTC.

The chain couples TRBV27 to TRBJ2-1; possibly TRBD2 for D (5 bases). The CDR3 is made up of 12 amino acids. Looked up from germline, CDR1 is MNHEY and CDR2 is SMNVEV (reference sequence). V was pared by 3 bases and J by 10 bases, with 10 bases between. The CDR3 DNA follows: TGTGCCAGCAGTTTCTATCCGGGAGAGCAGTTCTTC. The encoded protein is CASSFYPGEQFF.

The chain is built from TRBV7-2 and TRBJ1-1; D unclear. With 5 bases removed from V and 3 bases from J, the gap between germline ends came to 10 bases. The germline V gene encodes CDR1 SGHTA and CDR2 FQGNSA. The CDR3 length is 13 residues. CDR3 DNA sequence: TGTGCCAGCAGCCTTAGGCGGCACACTGAAGCTTTCTTT. This translates into CASSLRRHTEAFF.

This clone is a singleton in its sample. V gene TRBV20-1 combines with J gene TRBJ2-2; D perhaps matches TRBD2 (5 bases). Germline V gene data show CDR1 as DFQATT and CDR2 as SNEGSKA (reference sequence). V was cut by 3 bases and J by 4 bases, with 12 bases left in between. CDR3 length equals 14 residues. DNA of the CDR3: TGCAGTGCTAGTACGGGATCGGGCACCGGGGAGCTGTTTTTT. This sequence encodes CSASTGSGTGELFF.

This clone was counted only a few times. The chain is built from TRBV18 and TRBJ1-5; possible D gene TRBD1, 5 bases. V was clipped by 2 bases and J by 5 bases, with 10 bases between them. CDR1 KGHSH and CDR2 LQKENI come from the germline V gene. The CDR3 covers 14 residues. The CDR3 DNA is TGTGCCAGCTCACCAGGGTGGGGGGATCAGCCCCAGCATTTT. It encodes CASSPGWGDQPQHF.

This sequence joins TRBV6-4 and TRBJ2-2; weak D call: TRBD2 (6 bases). The length of the CDR3 is 14 residues. V gave up 3 bases and J gave up 3 bases, with 8 bases separating them. CDR1 and CDR2 from the germline V gene are MRHNA and SNTAGT. The CDR3, as DNA: TGTGCCAGCAGTGAGTGGGGGGACACCGGGGAGCTGTTTTTT. It specifies CASSEWGDTGELFF.

The V gene is TRBV5-1, the J gene TRBJ2-7; 9 bases map to TRBD2. This CDR3 region has 15 residues. V was pared by 3 bases and J by 3 bases, with 7 bases of the junction left unmatched. Germline assignment: CDR1 SGHRS and CDR2 YFSETQ. The chain's CDR3 is CASSSFGSGSYEQYF. The CDR3 DNA is TGCGCCAGCAGCTCCTTTGGTAGCGGGAGCTACGAGCAGTACTTC.

This clone was seen more than once but under ten times. CDR3 sequence: CASSLDRHYEQYF. The CDR3 DNA reads as TGTGCCAGCTCGCTGGACAGGCACTACGAGCAGTACTTC. This chain joins TRBV18 and TRBJ2-7, with 7 nucleotides matching TRBD1. The CDR3 is made up of 13 amino acids. The ends lost 6 bases at V and 3 bases at J; junction bases unmatched: 5. Germline lookup yields CDR1 KGHSH and CDR2 LQKENI.

The genes are TRBV24-1 and TRBJ2-3; no firm D call. V was cut by 2 bases and J by 3 bases, with 5 bases left in between. Germline values: CDR1 KGHDR, CDR2 SFDVKD. The CDR3 runs 13 residues. CDR3 sequence reads: CATSDWRTDTQYF. The CDR3 bases are TGTGCCACCAGTGATTGGCGGACAGATACGCAGTATTTT.

The rearrangement uses TRBV5-5 and TRBJ1-6; 9 nucleotides align to TRBD1. Looked up from germline, CDR1 is SGHKS and CDR2 is YYEKEE (reference sequence). Trimming at V came to 1 base and at J to 9 bases, leaving 2 bases not matched to a gene. The CDR3 runs 14 residues. CDR3 bases: TGTGCCAGCAGCTTGCAACAGGGGGCTTCACCCCTCCACTTT. Translation gives CASSLQQGASPLHF.

V gene TRBV2 combines with J gene TRBJ2-7, with 9 bases matching TRBD2. V was clipped by 7 bases and J by 3 bases; unmatched bases: 10. The CDR3 extends over 15 amino acids. Germline loops: CDR1 SNHLY, CDR2 FYNNEI. The CDR3 DNA reads as TGTGCCAGCAACCCCCCGACTAGCGGAAACTACGAGCAGTACTTC. Translating gives CASNPPTSGNYEQYF.

This chain joins TRBV27 and TRBJ2-7, with D unresolved. Trimming removed 3 bases at V and 2 bases at J, with 8 bases between. Germline V gene data show CDR1 as MNHEY and CDR2 as SMNVEV (reference sequence). The CDR3 has 13 residues. CDR3 coding DNA: TGTGCCAGCAGTTTGTCCAGGACCTACGAGCAGTACTTC. Its protein is CASSLSRTYEQYF.

The chain employs TRBV5-4 and TRBJ2-2, with D unclear. V gave up 3 bases and J gave up 0 bases, with 9 bases separating them. The germline CDR1 and CDR2 sequences are SGHNT and YYREEE (reference sequence). CDR3 length equals 15 residues. Here the CDR3 DNA reads TGTGCCAGCAGCTCAAGAGGCCCGAACACCGGGGAGCTGTTTTTT. It encodes CASSSRGPNTGELFF.

The CDR3 loop reads CASSPLSGYNEQFF. CDR3 bases: TGTGCCAGCAGCCCTCTATCAGGCTACAATGAGCAGTTCTTC. The chain links TRBV7-2 to TRBJ2-1, with D uncertain. The CDR3 contains 14 residues. V lost 5 bases and J lost 3, with 11 bases in between. In germline, CDR1 is SGHTA, CDR2 FQGNSA. The whole variable domain, filled in from reference TRBV7-2 and TRBJ2-1, reads GAGVSQSPSNKVTEKGKDVELRCDPISGHTALYWYRQSLGQGLEFLIYFQGNSAPDKSGLPSDRFSAERTGGSVSTLTIQRTQQEDSAVYLCASSPLSGYNEQFFGPGTRLTVL.

This chain links TRBV19 with TRBJ1-5; tentative D call: TRBD1 (6 bases). The germline gives CDR1 LNHDA, CDR2 SQIVND (reference sequence). V was cut by 7 bases and J by 2 bases, with 15 bases left in between. This CDR3 has 15 amino acids. CDR3 DNA: TGTGCCAGTACTACAACAGGGTGGGGCAATCAGCCCCAGCATTTT. It codes for CASTTTGWGNQPQHF.

The chain links TRBV7-2 to TRBJ2-5; D may be TRBD2 (5 bases). Per the germline V gene, CDR1 is SGHTA and CDR2 is FQGNSA. CDR3 length: 15 residues. V lost 4 bases to trimming and J lost 2 bases, with 14 bases between them. The DNA of the CDR3 is TGTGCCAGCAGCTCAGGTCGACTACTGCAAGAGACCCAGTACTTC. Its translation is CASSSGRLLQETQYF.

The rearrangement uses TRBV28 and TRBJ2-7; D possibly corresponds to TRBD1 (5 bases). Germline loops: CDR1 MDHEN, CDR2 SYDVKM. Trimming shortened V by 7 bases and J by 0 bases, and 16 bases separated the two germline ends. The CDR3 is made up of 15 amino acids. The CDR3 DNA follows: TGTGCCAGCAACCAAATAGAGACAGCCTCCTACGAGCAGTACTTC. Its protein is CASNQIETASYEQYF.

The chain has TRBV11-1 and TRBJ2-1, with D unclear. CDR1 and CDR2 (germline): SGHAT, FQDESV (reference sequence). V shed 1 base and J shed 7 bases, with 11 bases lying between them. CDR3 size: 14 residues. The CDR3 nucleotides are TGTGCCAGCAGCTTAGGAACAGTCCTAAATGAGCAGTTCTTC. Protein: CASSLGTVLNEQFF.

A single count supports this clone. This chain joins TRBV19 and TRBJ2-2; TRBD2 agrees at 8 bases. The CDR3 runs 16 residues. V shed 7 bases, J shed 3 bases, and the junction held 10 bases outside the gene matches. From germline, CDR1 is LNHDA and CDR2 SQIVND (reference sequence). The CDR3 DNA sequence: TGTGCCAGTACCACCGCCTGGCGGGGGGACACCGGGGAGCTGTTTTTT. It is translated as CASTTAWRGDTGELFF.

The chain recombines TRBV7-2 with TRBJ2-5; TRBD2 aligns across 8 bases. Trimming took 4 bases from V and 5 from J; bases not matched to a gene: 6. This CDR3 has 14 residues. The germline CDR1 and CDR2 sequences are SGHTA and FQGNSA. Here the CDR3 reads CASSSPGLGETQYF. CDR3 DNA sequence: TGTGCCAGCAGCTCCCCGGGACTAGGGGAGACCCAGTACTTC.

For the CDR3, the DNA is TGTGCCAGCAGCTTAGCCACAGTTAACTATGGCTACACCTTC. Translation: CASSLATVNYGYTF. This sequence joins TRBV7-8 and TRBJ1-2; no firm D call. Trimming removed 0 bases from V and 1 base from J, with 6 bases in between. Germline CDR1 reads SGHVS; CDR2 reads FQNEAQ. This CDR3 spans 14 amino acids.